This T cell receptor beta chain comes out of a study of T cells after yellow fever vaccination. Findings of the study overall: Boosting was followed by the reappearance of most primary-vaccination clones (approximately 95% CD4, about 90% CD8). A minor fraction of clonotypes spanned both CD4 and CD8 compartments.

Synthesis of TCR cDNA relied on 5'RACE template switching, which attached a universal primer site and UMIs. One entry per CDR3 protein results from TCRdb running MiXCR on the 5' RACE reads. The sample carries hundreds of thousands of distinct CDR3 sequences, about 14% recorded once. This clonotype was recorded a few times. The antigen remains undetermined. This CDR3 has 13 residues. Between the trimmed V and J ends, which lost 6 bases and 4 bases, there was a span of 9 bases. The germline gives CDR1 MDHEN, CDR2 SYDVKM. The sequence came from a young man who received the YFV17D yellow fever vaccine. The sequencing here drew on PBMCs, taken on the day of the yellow fever booster vaccination. J is TRBJ2-2 and V is TRBV28; D gene uncertain. CDR3 DNA: TGTGCCAGCAGATCTCCCATCACCGGGGAGCTGTTTTTT. Protein product: CASRSPITGELFF.